Detailed here is one TCR beta chain. This clonotype was counted a few times. Its antigen is currently not known. The record has no base qualities; no much larger clone is one base away. This entry comes from a study of T cell repertoires in cytomegalovirus infection (dated by TCRdb to between 2018 and 2021). For the wider study: The HLA type of each donor mattered for the analysis, because public TCR beta signatures pointed to carriage of CMV infection along with the matching HLA type.

What the work shows at the level of the full study, not this receptor alone: In the ex vivo response, HLA-C-restricted CMV-specific TCR beta clonotypes were dominant, and in two of eight donors the single most frequent clonotype came from this HLA-C-restricted group. In both this cohort and an independent roughly 330-donor cohort, the cumulative frequency of public TCR beta family members distinguished carriers of CMV infection plus the relevant HLA type.

The junction shows trimming of 0 bases on V and 4 bases on J, plus 10 bases between the germline ends. From a lookup of the germline V gene (reference sequence), CDR1 and CDR2 are MNHNY and SVGAGI. Counted from cysteine to phenylalanine, this CDR3 has 15 amino acids. The DNA shown is the 45-base CDR3, in frame from base 1. The instrument was an Illumina HiSeq 1500. TCRdb handled the public reads itself, with Q25 trimming in fastp and clone calling in MiXCR, and kept productive beta chains. CDR3 protein duplicates are merged, each entry listing the most common genes and DNA. The sample table records approximately 200,000 distinct CDR3 sequences; 28% of these occur just once. Together, the top ten hold under 35% of the sample.

The chain links TRBV6-6 with TRBJ2-1, with TRBD2 as a weak D call on 6 bases. Sequencing was carried out using PBMCs. The receptor's source is a human donor in good health (CMV status not recorded). Some clones in this sample may be carry-over from other donors' samples. The nucleotide sequence is TGTGCCAGCAGTTACTCGCCGGGACTGTACAATGAGCAGTTCTTC. Translated, it gives CASSYSPGLYNEQFF.